The 13 T cell receptor beta chains below all came from one sample that was sequenced in a study of hypomethylating agent response in myelodysplastic syndrome. TCRdb's table, derived via immunoSEQ multiplex PCR, lists solely in-frame clones and lacks some. The table has about 5,900 clones, about nine tenths seen once. The sequencing here drew on bone marrow, taken before or after starting hypomethylating agent treatment for myelodysplastic syndrome (not recorded which). Receptors originate from a human donor with myelodysplastic syndrome.

This clone was observed a single time. DNA for the CDR3: TGCGCCAGCTCCACGCTTAGGGCTGAGCAGTTCTTC. Protein sequence: CASSTLRAEQFF. V usage is TRBV4-1 and J usage is TRBJ2-1; D gene uncertain. The CDR3 runs to 12 residues. Germline-derived CDR1 and CDR2 are MGHRA and YSYEKL. Trimming cost V 8 bases and J 9 bases, with 14 bases left between them.

J is TRBJ2-2 and V is TRBV9; D may match TRBD1 or TRBD2 (5 bases each). V lost 3 bases, J lost 3 bases, and 12 bases lay in between. Germline V gene sequence: CDR1 SGDLS, CDR2 YYNGEE. CDR3 length equals 15 residues. The CDR3 region has the DNA TGTGCCAGCAGCGCCAGGGAGTTAGACACCGGGGAGCTGTTTTTT. It translates to CASSARELDTGELFF.

The V gene is TRBV11-2, the J gene TRBJ2-1; D unclear. The CDR3 totals 11 residues. V was clipped by 3 bases and J by 5 bases, with 2 bases between them. The V gene's germline CDR1 is SGHAT and CDR2 FQNNGV. CDR3 bases: TGTGCCAGCAGCTTCCACAATGAGCAGTTCTTC. This translates into CASSFHNEQFF.

V gene TRBV6-1 combines with J gene TRBJ1-2; TRBD1 matches at 10 bases. The J segment lost 8 bases and the V segment lost 6 bases, leaving 9 bases of the junction unmatched. The CDR3 contains 14 residues. CDR1 is MNHNS and CDR2 is SASEGT in the germline V gene. This CDR3 is CASRLGQGEVGYTF. CDR3 nucleotides: TGTGCCAGCAGATTAGGACAGGGGGAGGTGGGCTACACCTTC.

The chain is built from TRBV6-1 and TRBJ2-5, with 7 bases that match TRBD1. The CDR3 consists of 14 residues. Germline V gives CDR1 MNHNS, CDR2 SASEGT. Losses at the gene ends were 10 bases for V and 1 base for J; bases not matched to a gene: 9. The CDR3: CATSDRPSQETQYF. The CDR3 nucleotides read TGTGCCACCTCGGACAGGCCCAGCCAAGAGACCCAGTACTTC.

This sequence joins TRBV29-1 and TRBJ1-2, with TRBD1 matching 8 bases. The CDR3 spans 15 residues. Germline CDR1 and CDR2: SQVTM and ANQGSEA. The V gene end was trimmed by 7 bases and the J gene end by 3 bases; junction bases not matched to a gene: 13. The CDR3 protein is CSAGQAPPGDYGYTF. The CDR3 coding sequence is TGCAGCGCGGGACAGGCACCTCCTGGGGACTATGGCTACACCTTC.

The rearrangement links TRBV9 to TRBJ2-1, with 7 positions matching TRBD1. The CDR3 has 14 amino acids. The germline gives CDR1 SGDLS, CDR2 YYNGEE. Trimming took 4 bases from V and 5 from J; bases not matched to a gene: 6. In nucleotides, the CDR3 is TGTGCCAGCAGCATCCGACAGGGCGACAATGAGCAGTTCTTC. Protein sequence: CASSIRQGDNEQFF.

This clone was seen a few times. The chain links TRBV2 to TRBJ1-5; D uncertain. V gave up 5 bases and J gave up 3 bases, with 14 bases separating them. CDR3 length equals 15 residues. CDR1 and CDR2 (germline): SNHLY, FYNNEI. The CDR3 DNA sequence: TGTGCCAGCAGTCCAATCGGGCGGCCCAATCAGCCCCAGCATTTT. Residues: CASSPIGRPNQPQHF.

V gene TRBV30 combines with J gene TRBJ1-3; D unclear. Trimming removed 4 bases from V and 4 bases from J, with 11 bases in between. The CDR3 covers 13 residues. Germline V gene lookup returns CDR1 GTSNPN and CDR2 SVGIG (reference sequence). Here the CDR3 DNA reads TGTGCCTGGAATGCGGGGTTCGGAAACACCATATATTTT. This gives the protein CAWNAGFGNTIYF.

The CDR3 sequence: CATIDGGSGNTIYF. The CDR3 DNA follows: TGTGCCACAATAGACGGAGGCTCTGGAAACACCATATATTTT. J is TRBJ1-3 and V is TRBV10-3; D is uncertain. This CDR3 is built from 14 residues. CDR1 is ENHRY and CDR2 is SYGVKD in the germline V gene. Between the trimmed V and J ends, which lost 10 bases and 0 bases, there was a span of 13 bases.

This clone was detected a few times. The chain is built from TRBV5-4 and TRBJ1-6; 10 bases map to TRBD1. Trimming cost V 4 bases and J 12 bases; bases outside gene matches: 4. CDR1 and CDR2 (germline): SGHNT, YYREEE (reference sequence). The CDR3 contains 13 residues. The CDR3 nucleotides read TGTGCCAGCAGCGCAGACAGGGGGCGACCCCTCCACTTT. It specifies CASSADRGRPLHF. Variable domain in full (rest from reference TRBV5-4 and TRBJ1-6): ETGVTQSPTHLIKTRGQQVTLRCSSQSGHNTVSWYQQALGQGPQFIFQYYREEENGRGNFPPRFSGLQFPNYSSELNVNALELDDSALYLCASSADRGRPLHFGNGTRLTVT.

V is TRBV6-6 and J is TRBJ1-1, with D unresolved. The length of the CDR3 is 14 residues. CDR1 and CDR2 (germline): MNHNY, SVGAGI (reference sequence). Trimming removed 0 bases at V and 3 bases at J, with 8 bases between. The CDR3 loop is CASSYSMRDTEAFF. CDR3 in DNA: TGTGCCAGCAGTTACTCGATGAGGGACACTGAAGCTTTCTTT.

The chain has TRBV7-2 and TRBJ1-1; D is undetermined. Germline CDR1 reads SGHTA; CDR2 reads FQGNSA. There are 15 residues in the CDR3. The ends were cut back, 6 bases at V and 1 base at J, with 15 bases in the middle. The CDR3 DNA follows: TGTGCCAGCAGTCGGGCCCGACTACCGAACACTGAAGCTTTCTTT. Its protein product is CASSRARLPNTEAFF.